A single T cell receptor beta chain is shown here with its context. Its antigen is still unknown. The sample belongs to a study of CD4 T cells in relation to SARS-CoV-2 and coronaviruses. Clones were sequenced by immunoSEQ multiplex PCR, and TCRdb holds only the in-frame ones, with some missing. Of some 25,000 clones listed, about four fifths are singletons. Trimming shortened V by 0 bases and J by 4 bases, and 15 bases separated the two germline ends. Per germline, CDR1 MNHEY and CDR2 SMNVEV (reference sequence). The CDR3 sequence is 16 residues long. The unexposed donors gave CD4+ T cells in about 2011-2018, prior to COVID-19. After less than 11 days of culture, CD4+ T cells were isolated.

This rearrangement joins TRBV27 to TRBJ1-2, with TRBD1 as a possible D gene (5 bases). Sequenced sample: CD4+ T cells from PBMCs, cultured in vitro. The clonotype comes from a human donor in good health. In DNA, the CDR3 is TGTGCCAGCAGTTTATCTCCACCGCCAGGGCTCTATGGCTACACCTTC. Translated, it gives CASSLSPPPGLYGYTF.